The source of this T cell receptor (beta chain) is a study of T-cell reconstitution after alpha-beta-depleted transplantation in children. Preparation of the TCRbeta library involved a method that used unique molecular identifiers. TCRdb reprocessed the PCR reads with MiXCR, giving one entry per CDR3 protein. The sample shows about 490,000 distinct CDR3 sequences, over 9.5% of them seen only once. CDR1 and CDR2 from the germline V gene are SQVTM and ANQGSEA. The CDR3 covers 14 residues. V was cut by 6 bases and J by 5 bases, with 19 bases left in between. This clonotype was seen ten or more times. This rearrangement joins TRBV29-1 to TRBJ2-5, with a weak D call TRBD2 (6 bases). This TCR was sampled from a child aged 2-15 years with inherited bone marrow failure, due to receive a stem cell transplant. Here the sequenced sample was PBMCs, taken before TCRalphabeta/CD19-depleted stem cell transplant. The chain's CDR3 is CSVPGAAFVETQYF. CDR3 DNA: TGCAGCGTACCGGGAGCCGCCTTCGTCGAGACCCAGTACTTC.